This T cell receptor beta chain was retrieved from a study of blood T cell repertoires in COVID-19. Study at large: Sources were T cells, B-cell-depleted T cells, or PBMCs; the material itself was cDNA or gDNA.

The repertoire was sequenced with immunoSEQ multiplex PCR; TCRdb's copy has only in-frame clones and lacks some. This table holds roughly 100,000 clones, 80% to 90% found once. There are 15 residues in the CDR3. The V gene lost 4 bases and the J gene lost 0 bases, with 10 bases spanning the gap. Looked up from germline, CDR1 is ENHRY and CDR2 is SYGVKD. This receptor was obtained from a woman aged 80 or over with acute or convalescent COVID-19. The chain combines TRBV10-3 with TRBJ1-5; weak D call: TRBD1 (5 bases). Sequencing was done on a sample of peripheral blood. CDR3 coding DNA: TGTGCCATCAGTGTTGGGGGGGTTAGCAATCAGCCCCAGCATTTT. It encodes CAISVGGVSNQPQHF.